The 12 T cell receptor beta chains listed next were all sequenced from one sample in a study of blood T cell repertoires in COVID-19. This table comes from immunoSEQ multiplex PCR, and its TCRdb copy is limited to in-frame clones, with some not included. The sample contains 300,000 to 400,000 clones, about 90% of which appear only once. Material: peripheral blood. The source is a woman in her 30s with COVID-19, enrolled during active disease.

This chain links TRBV6-5 with TRBJ1-4; D possibly corresponds to TRBD1 (5 bases). V was cut by 6 bases and J by 11 bases, with 13 bases left in between. From germline, CDR1 is MNHEY and CDR2 SVGAGI. CDR3 length: 12 residues. CDR3 sequence: CASSSPGGKLFF. The CDR3 DNA sequence: TGTGCCAGCAGCTCGCCGGGGGGGAAACTGTTTTTT.

The chain has TRBV6-2 or TRBV6-3 and TRBJ2-1, with 13 bases aligning to TRBD2. The ends lost 5 bases at V and 9 bases at J; junction bases unmatched: 10. Germline-derived CDR1 and CDR2 are MNHEY and SVGEGT. The CDR3 is 16 residues long. Here the CDR3 DNA reads TGTGCCAGCAGTCGACAACTAGCGGGAGGGCCGGGTGAGCAGTTCTTC. It translates to CASSRQLAGGPGEQFF.

There are a few counts of this clone. CDR3 DNA sequence: TGCGCCAGCAGAAGACAGGACCGCTCCTATAATTCACCCCTCCACTTT. Translating gives CASRRQDRSYNSPLHF. V usage is TRBV10-1 and J usage is TRBJ1-6, with TRBD1 as a possible D gene (6 bases). Germline V CDR1 and CDR2: WNHNN, SYGVQD (reference sequence). The CDR3 consists of 16 residues. V dropped 6 bases and J dropped 0 bases, with 12 bases sitting between them.

The chain is built from TRBV6-2 or TRBV6-3 and TRBJ2-1; D is unresolved. This CDR3 has 13 amino acids. From germline, CDR1 is MNHEY and CDR2 SVGEGT. The ends were cut back, 2 bases at V and 10 bases at J, with 12 bases in the middle. CDR3 residues: CASSYNSYGEQFF. CDR3 coding DNA: TGTGCCAGCAGTTACAATAGCTACGGAGAGCAGTTCTTC.

The rearrangement joins TRBV15 to TRBJ2-7; perhaps TRBD2 as D (7 bases). The CDR3 has 16 residues. Germline CDR1 and CDR2: LNHNV and YYDKDF (reference sequence). V gave up 0 bases and J gave up 2 bases, with 14 bases separating them. The CDR3 here is CATSREGGLKTYEQYF. CDR3 nucleotides: TGTGCCACCAGCAGAGAGGGGGGGCTTAAAACCTACGAGCAGTACTTC.

The chain employs TRBV29-1 and TRBJ2-5, with TRBD2 as a possible D gene (7 bases). The CDR3 loop spans 12 amino acids. Germline V gene sequence: CDR1 SQVTM, CDR2 ANQGSEA. V shed 4 bases and J shed 5 bases, with 11 bases lying between them. The CDR3 loop is CSVGGGAETQYF. Written as DNA, the CDR3 is TGCAGCGTTGGAGGGGGGGCGGAGACCCAGTACTTC.

The CDR3 loop is CASSPQPGSPTGELFF. CDR3 coding DNA: TGTGCCAGCAGCCCGCAACCGGGGTCGCCCACCGGGGAGCTGTTTTTT. This chain joins TRBV5-5 and TRBJ2-2; D perhaps matches TRBD2 (5 bases). The germline V gene encodes CDR1 SGHKS and CDR2 YYEKEE (reference sequence). The length of the CDR3 is 16 residues. V was cut by 4 bases and J by 4 bases, with 17 bases left in between.

This clone appeared a single time. The same CDR3 arises from other DNA sequences in this sample as well. Here the CDR3 reads CASSLGGNTEAFF. DNA for the CDR3: TGCGCCAGCAGCTTGGGCGGGAACACTGAAGCTTTCTTT. The chain links TRBV5-1 to TRBJ1-1; D is unclear. From germline, CDR1 is SGHRS and CDR2 YFSETQ. CDR3 length equals 13 residues. V was shortened by 0 bases and J by 1 base, with 4 bases between the two germline ends.

This clone was picked up a small number of times. The same CDR3 can be traced to other DNA sequences in this sample. The chain has TRBV30 and TRBJ2-7; possibly TRBD1 for D (6 bases). The CDR3 is 11 residues long. Germline CDR1 GTSNPN, CDR2 SVGIG (reference sequence). The germline V and J ends were trimmed by 0 bases and 6 bases, with 6 bases remaining between them. The CDR3 sequence: CAWSVGGEQYV. DNA of the CDR3: TGTGCCTGGAGTGTAGGGGGCGAGCAGTACGTC.

The chain is built from TRBV3-1 (or the pseudogene TRBV3-2) and TRBJ2-7; the D gene is possibly TRBD1 (6 bases). The CDR3 sequence is 18 residues long. The germline gives CDR1 LGHDT, CDR2 YNNKEL (reference sequence). V was clipped by 4 bases and J by 6 bases, with 28 bases between them. The CDR3, as DNA: TGTGCCAGCAGCCCAAGAAATAACAGGGAGCTGTTAGTGGGCGAGCAGTACGTC. It is translated as CASSPRNNRELLVGEQYV.

This rearrangement joins TRBV10-3 to TRBJ2-7; the D gene is possibly TRBD1 (5 bases). Trimming pared 3 bases from V and 0 bases from J, leaving 12 bases between. This CDR3 comprises 15 residues. In germline, CDR1 is ENHRY, CDR2 SYGVKD. The CDR3 bases are TGTGCCATCAGTGAACAGGACGGCCGCTCCTACGAGCAGTACTTC. As protein: CAISEQDGRSYEQYF.

The V and J genes are TRBV7-2 and TRBJ2-1; D call uncertain. This CDR3 has 12 residues. The germline V and J ends were trimmed by 5 bases and 10 bases, with 12 bases remaining between them. CDR1 SGHTA and CDR2 FQGNSA come from the germline V gene. CDR3: CASSHPSVEQFF. The CDR3 DNA sequence: TGTGCCAGCAGCCATCCCAGCGTCGAGCAGTTCTTC.